The 12 T cell receptor beta chains below were found in one sample sequenced in a study of T cells after yellow fever vaccination. MiXCR, applied by TCRdb to the 5' RACE reads, yields one record per CDR3 protein. The sample lists approximately 300,000 distinct CDR3 sequences; roughly 6.8% were seen once. Source: PBMCs, taken roughly 45 days after the first yellow fever vaccination. The receptors shown here come from a man aged 18 to 29 who received the YFV17D yellow fever vaccine.

This clonotype has just a few counts. The chain combines TRBV20-1 with TRBJ2-2, with D possibly matching TRBD1 (8 bases). Trimming removed 1 base from V and 7 bases from J, with 19 bases in between. This CDR3 is 16 amino acids long. Germline V gene sequence: CDR1 DFQATT, CDR2 SNEGSKA (reference sequence). The CDR3 is CSARGRTGRVVGELFF. As DNA, the CDR3 is TGCAGTGCTAGAGGCCGGACAGGGAGGGTGGTCGGGGAGCTGTTTTTT.

Concerning this clonotype: One end of the junction is discordant with germline, which a read error may explain. The chain recombines TRBV6-5 with TRBJ2-7, with a tentative D call TRBD1 (6 bases). This CDR3 has 17 amino acids. Germline CDR1 and CDR2: MNHEY and SVGAGI. DNA for the CDR3: TGTGCCAGCAGGTACTCCCCCTTGGGACACGGGGCCTACGAGCAGTACTTC. This gives the protein CASRYSPLGHGAYEQYF.

In its sample, this clonotype was seen a few times. This chain uses TRBV4-2 with TRBJ1-1, with a tentative D call TRBD1 (5 bases). Per germline, CDR1 LGHNA and CDR2 YNFKEQ. The CDR3 loop spans 14 amino acids. The ends were cut back, 0 bases at V and 11 bases at J, with 16 bases in the middle. CDR3 protein: CASSQEGDGARAFF. Here the CDR3 DNA reads TGTGCCAGCAGCCAAGAGGGAGATGGGGCGAGGGCTTTCTTT.

In this sample, this clonotype turned up a few times. V gene TRBV2 combines with J gene TRBJ2-7; unclear D gene. V dropped 2 bases and J dropped 3 bases, with 5 bases sitting between them. The CDR3 is made up of 12 amino acids. Germline values: CDR1 SNHLY, CDR2 FYNNEI. The CDR3 coding sequence is TGTGCCAGCAGTGAATATAGCTACGAGCAGTACGTC. Encoded protein: CASSEYSYEQYV.

The CDR3 loop is CSARDPAGPRKQFF. The CDR3 DNA follows: TGCAGTGCTAGAGATCCTGCGGGGCCTAGGAAGCAGTTCTTC. The chain carries TRBV20-1 and TRBJ2-1; D might be TRBD2 (6 bases). Trimming took off 0 bases at V and 11 bases at J, with 17 bases between the two ends. Germline CDR1 and CDR2: DFQATT and SNEGSKA (reference sequence). This CDR3 is 14 amino acids long.

This clonotype was seen a few times. CDR3 bases: TGTGCCAGCAGCTTCGGCTACAGCAATGAGCAGTTCTTC. Protein sequence: CASSFGYSNEQFF. The chain carries TRBV7-2 and TRBJ2-1, with D unclear. From germline, CDR1 is SGHTA and CDR2 FQGNSA. Trimming left V 3 bases short and J 6 bases short, with 9 bases between. This CDR3 comprises 13 residues.

This chain joins TRBV12-3 or TRBV12-4 and TRBJ2-7, with D possibly called TRBD1 or TRBD2 (5 bases each). The CDR3 has 13 amino acids. Trimming removed 6 bases at V and 6 bases at J, with 15 bases between. The CDR3 coding sequence is TGTGCCAGCAGCGGGGACGGATTGCTCGAGCAGTACGTC. The encoded protein is CASSGDGLLEQYV.

This clonotype was recorded at least ten times. The gene calls are TRBV5-1 and TRBJ1-1; 9 bases align to TRBD1. V lost 7 bases to trimming and J lost 4 bases; unmatched junction nucleotides: 11. CDR3 length equals 15 residues. Germline V gene sequence: CDR1 SGHRS, CDR2 YFSETQ. The CDR3 DNA reads as TGCGCCAGCCTAGGGACAGGGAGCAAGGGCACTGAAGCTTTCTTT. Translated: CASLGTGSKGTEAFF.

This clonotype was seen only a few times. The chain uses TRBV13 and TRBJ2-1; possible D gene TRBD1, 6 bases. The CDR3 consists of 15 residues. Germline assignment: CDR1 PRHDT and CDR2 FYEKMQ (reference sequence). Between the trimmed V and J ends, which lost 3 bases and 0 bases, there was a span of 9 bases. This chain's CDR3 is CASSFRDTSYNEQFF. The CDR3, as DNA: TGTGCCAGCAGCTTCCGGGACACCTCCTACAATGAGCAGTTCTTC. Using reference TRBV13 and TRBJ2-1 for the parts outside the CDR3, the full variable domain is AAGVIQSPRHLIKEKRETATLKCYPIPRHDTVYWYQQGPGQDPQFLISFYEKMQSDKGSIPDRFSAQQFSDYHSELNMSSLELGDSALYFCASSFRDTSYNEQFFGPGTRLTVL.

This clonotype was seen more than once but under ten times. The chain combines TRBV5-1 with TRBJ1-1; no reliable D call. CDR1 is SGHRS, CDR2 YFSETQ, per germline. V was pared by 4 bases and J by 6 bases, with 19 bases between. The length of the CDR3 is 15 residues. This chain's CDR3 is CASSIWALSGSEAFF. CDR3 DNA: TGCGCCAGCAGCATTTGGGCCCTCTCGGGGTCTGAAGCTTTCTTT.

This clonotype was counted a few times. The chain joins TRBV6-1 to TRBJ2-2; TRBD2 agrees at 8 bases. The CDR3 is made up of 16 amino acids. V was clipped by 5 bases and J by 1 base; unmatched bases: 6. The germline V gene encodes CDR1 MNHNS and CDR2 SASEGT. CDR3 in amino acids: CASSTSRGGNTGELFF. CDR3 in DNA: TGTGCCAGCAGTACCTCACGGGGGGGGAACACCGGGGAGCTGTTTTTT.

The chain joins TRBV20-1 to TRBJ2-4; D may be TRBD1 (7 bases). The germline V and J ends were trimmed by 3 bases and 7 bases, with 13 bases remaining between them. Germline assignment: CDR1 DFQATT and CDR2 SNEGSKA (reference sequence). The CDR3 consists of 13 residues. In DNA form, the CDR3 reads TGCAGTGCTAGGGAGGGGGCGCCGAACATTCAGTACTTC. As protein: CSAREGAPNIQYF.